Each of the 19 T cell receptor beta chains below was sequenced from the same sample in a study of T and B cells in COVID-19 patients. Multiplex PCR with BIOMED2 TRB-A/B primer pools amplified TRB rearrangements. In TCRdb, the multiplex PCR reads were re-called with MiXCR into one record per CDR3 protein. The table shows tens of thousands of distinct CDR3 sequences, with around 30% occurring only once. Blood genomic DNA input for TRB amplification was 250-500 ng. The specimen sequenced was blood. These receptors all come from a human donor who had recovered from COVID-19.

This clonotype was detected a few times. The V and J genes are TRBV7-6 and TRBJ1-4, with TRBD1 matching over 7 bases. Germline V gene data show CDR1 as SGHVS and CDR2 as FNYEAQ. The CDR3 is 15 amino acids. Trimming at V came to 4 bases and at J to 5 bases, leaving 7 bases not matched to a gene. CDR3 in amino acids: CASSSTGAPNEKLFF. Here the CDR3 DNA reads TGTGCCAGCAGCTCCACAGGGGCTCCGAATGAAAAACTGTTTTTT.

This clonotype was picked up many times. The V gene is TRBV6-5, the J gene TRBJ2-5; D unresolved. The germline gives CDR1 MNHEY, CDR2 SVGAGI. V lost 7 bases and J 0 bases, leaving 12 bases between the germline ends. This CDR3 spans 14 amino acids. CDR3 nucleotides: TGTGCCAGCACCCGAGACGGATACCAAGAGACCCAGTACTTC. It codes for CASTRDGYQETQYF.

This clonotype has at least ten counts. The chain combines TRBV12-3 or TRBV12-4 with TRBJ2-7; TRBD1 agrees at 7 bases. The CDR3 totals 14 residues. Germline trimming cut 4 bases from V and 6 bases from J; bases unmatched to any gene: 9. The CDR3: CASSSTGAGGEQYF. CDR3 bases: TGTGCCAGCAGTTCCACAGGGGCCGGCGGCGAGCAGTACTTC.

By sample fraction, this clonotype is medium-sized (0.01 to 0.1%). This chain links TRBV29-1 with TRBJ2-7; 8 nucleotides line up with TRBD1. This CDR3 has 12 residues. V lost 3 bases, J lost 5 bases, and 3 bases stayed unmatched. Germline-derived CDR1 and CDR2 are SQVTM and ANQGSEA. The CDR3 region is CSVEDRDDEQYF. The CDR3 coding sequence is TGCAGCGTTGAGGACAGGGACGACGAGCAGTACTTC.

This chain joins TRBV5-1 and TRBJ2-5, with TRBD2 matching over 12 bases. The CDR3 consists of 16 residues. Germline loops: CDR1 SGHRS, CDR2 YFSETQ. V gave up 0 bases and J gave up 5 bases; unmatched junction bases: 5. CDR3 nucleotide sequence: TGCGCCAGCAGCTTGGCGCCTAGCGGGGGGGCGGAGACCCAGTACTTC. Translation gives CASSLAPSGGAETQYF.

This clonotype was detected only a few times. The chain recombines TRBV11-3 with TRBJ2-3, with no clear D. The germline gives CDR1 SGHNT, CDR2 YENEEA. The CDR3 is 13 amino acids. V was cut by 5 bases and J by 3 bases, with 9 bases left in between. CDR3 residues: CASSRAFTDTQYF. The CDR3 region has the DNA TGTGCCAGCAGCCGGGCCTTTACAGATACGCAGTATTTT.

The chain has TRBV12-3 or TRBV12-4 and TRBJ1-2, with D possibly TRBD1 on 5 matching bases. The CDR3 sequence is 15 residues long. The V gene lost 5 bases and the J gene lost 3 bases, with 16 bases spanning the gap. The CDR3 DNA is TGTGCCAGCAGTCCATACACCGGGGGGTACTATGGCTACACCTTC. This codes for CASSPYTGGYYGYTF.

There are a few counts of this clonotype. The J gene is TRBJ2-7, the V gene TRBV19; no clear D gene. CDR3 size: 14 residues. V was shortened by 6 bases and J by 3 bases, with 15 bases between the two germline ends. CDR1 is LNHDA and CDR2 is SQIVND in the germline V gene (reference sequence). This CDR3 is CASSPPGPLYEQYF. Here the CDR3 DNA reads TGTGCCAGTAGCCCCCCCGGGCCCCTCTACGAGCAGTACTTC.

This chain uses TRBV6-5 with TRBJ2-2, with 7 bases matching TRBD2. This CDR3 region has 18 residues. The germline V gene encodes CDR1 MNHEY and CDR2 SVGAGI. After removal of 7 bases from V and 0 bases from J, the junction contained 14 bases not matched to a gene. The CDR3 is CASTTPGAGVTNTGELFF. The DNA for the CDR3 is TGTGCCAGCACCACTCCCGGGGCGGGGGTCACGAACACCGGGGAGCTGTTTTTT.

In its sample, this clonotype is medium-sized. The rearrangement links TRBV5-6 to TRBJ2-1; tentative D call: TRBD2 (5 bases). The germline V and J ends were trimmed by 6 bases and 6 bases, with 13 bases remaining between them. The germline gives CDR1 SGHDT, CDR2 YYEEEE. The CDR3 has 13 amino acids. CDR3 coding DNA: TGTGCCAGCAAGTCCCGCGAGGGCAATGAGCAGTTCTTC. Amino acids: CASKSREGNEQFF.

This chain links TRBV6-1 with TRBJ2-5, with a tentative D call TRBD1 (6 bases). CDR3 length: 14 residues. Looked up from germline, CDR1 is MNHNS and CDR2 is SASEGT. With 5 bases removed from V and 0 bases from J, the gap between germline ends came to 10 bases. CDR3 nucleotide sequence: TGTGCCAGCAGTCTAGACAGGAACCAAGAGACCCAGTACTTC. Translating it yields CASSLDRNQETQYF.

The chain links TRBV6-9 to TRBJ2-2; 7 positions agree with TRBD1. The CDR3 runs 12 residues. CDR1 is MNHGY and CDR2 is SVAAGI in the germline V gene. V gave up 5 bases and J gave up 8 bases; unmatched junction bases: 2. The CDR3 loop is CASSTGAGELFF. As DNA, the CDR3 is TGTGCCAGCAGTACAGGGGCAGGGGAGCTGTTTTTT.

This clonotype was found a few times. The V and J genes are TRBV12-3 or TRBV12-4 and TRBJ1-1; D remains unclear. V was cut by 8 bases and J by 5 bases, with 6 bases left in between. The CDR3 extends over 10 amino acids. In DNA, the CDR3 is TGTGCCAGCCGGAGGACTGAAGCTTTCTTT. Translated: CASRRTEAFF.

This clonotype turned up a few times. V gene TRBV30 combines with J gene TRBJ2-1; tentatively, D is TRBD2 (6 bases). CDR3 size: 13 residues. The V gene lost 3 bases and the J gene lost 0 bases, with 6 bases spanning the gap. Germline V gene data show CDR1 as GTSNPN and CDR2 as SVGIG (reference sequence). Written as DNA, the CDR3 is TGTGCCTGGAGGGGGGGCTCCTACAATGAGCAGTTCTTC. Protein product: CAWRGGSYNEQFF.

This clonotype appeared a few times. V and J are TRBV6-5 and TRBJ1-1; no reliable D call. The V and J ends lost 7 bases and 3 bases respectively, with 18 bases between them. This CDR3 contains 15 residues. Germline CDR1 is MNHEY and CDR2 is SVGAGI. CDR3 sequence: CASTLGSVGDTEAFF. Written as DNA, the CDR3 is TGTGCCAGCACCCTCGGATCTGTCGGCGACACTGAAGCTTTCTTT.

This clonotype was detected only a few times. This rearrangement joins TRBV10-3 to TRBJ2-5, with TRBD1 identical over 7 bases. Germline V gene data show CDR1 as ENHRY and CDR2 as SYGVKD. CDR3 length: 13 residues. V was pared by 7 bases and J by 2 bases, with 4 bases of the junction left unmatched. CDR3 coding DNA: TGTGCCATCACCCGGGACAGTCAAGAGACCCAGTACTTC. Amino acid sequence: CAITRDSQETQYF.

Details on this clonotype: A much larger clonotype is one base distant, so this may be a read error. CDR3 nucleotides: TGTGCCTGGAGTGGCCTCGGTAGAGAGGATGAAAAACTGTTTTTT. Its protein product is CAWSGLGREDEKLFF. This sequence joins TRBV30 and TRBJ1-4; D is undetermined. CDR1 and CDR2 (germline): GTSNPN, SVGIG (reference sequence). CDR3 length equals 15 residues. The V and J ends lost 1 base and 6 bases respectively, with 15 bases between them.

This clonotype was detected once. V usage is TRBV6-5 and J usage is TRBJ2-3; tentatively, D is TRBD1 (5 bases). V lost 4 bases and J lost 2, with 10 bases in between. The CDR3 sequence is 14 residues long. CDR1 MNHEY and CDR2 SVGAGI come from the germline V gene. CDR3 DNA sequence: TGTGCCAGCAGTTTAGGCAGGGACACAGATACGCAGTATTTT. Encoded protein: CASSLGRDTDTQYF.

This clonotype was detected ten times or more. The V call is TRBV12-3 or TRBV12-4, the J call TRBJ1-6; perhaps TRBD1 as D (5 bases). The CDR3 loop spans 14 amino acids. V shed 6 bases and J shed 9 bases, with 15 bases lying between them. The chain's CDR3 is CASSLDGGTSPLHF. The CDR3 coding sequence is TGTGCCAGCAGCCTAGATGGGGGGACTTCACCCCTCCACTTT.